The source of this T cell receptor beta chain is a study of blood T cell repertoires in COVID-19. Study-wide background: Whether acute or convalescent, the COVID-19 samples came from the United States, Italy and Spain. From T cells, B-cell-depleted T cells, or PBMCs came the material, which was cDNA or gDNA.

Source study methods: Reference gene primers were amplified, and this amplification served to estimate nucleated cell counts. The data were produced by immunoSEQ multiplex PCR, yet TCRdb's version contains in-frame clones alone and is incomplete. That table is the source of V, J and clone size, and D and trimming were worked out from the DNA. Of tens of thousands of clones listed, roughly four fifths are singletons. This CDR3 region has 14 residues. Trimming stripped 4 bases from V and 3 bases from J, with 13 bases between. Germline V gives CDR1 LGHNA, CDR2 YSLEER. The TCR originated in a human donor with acute or convalescent COVID-19. The donor label of this sample is uncertain. J is TRBJ2-7 and V is TRBV4-3; tentative D call: TRBD2 (5 bases). Sequencing was done on a sample of peripheral blood. CDR3 loop: CASSPDGESYEQYF. As DNA, the CDR3 is TGCGCCAGCAGCCCTGATGGGGAGAGCTACGAGCAGTACTTC.